The source of this T cell receptor beta chain is a study of molecular identifiers for immune sequencing clone quantification. Germline CDR1 SGHTS, CDR2 YDEGEE. The CDR3 spans 16 residues. V was shortened by 0 bases and J by 3 bases, with 15 bases between the two germline ends. One entry per CDR3 protein results from TCRdb running MiXCR on the PCR reads. The sample consists of hundreds of thousands of distinct CDR3 sequences, about 25% of them appearing once. This clonotype came up a few times. Material for sequencing was naive CD8+ T cells from blood, with Jurkat cell RNA spiked in. The subset: FACS-sorted CD8+CD4-CCR7+CD45RA+ naive T cells. This sequence joins TRBV5-8 and TRBJ1-1; no definite D call. The receptor's source is a human donor in good health. Some libraries in this study had Jurkat cell RNA spiked in. The DNA of the CDR3 is TGTGCCAGCAGCTTGGGGTCCGGGATAGTAGACACTGAAGCTTTCTTT. This codes for CASSLGSGIVDTEAFF.